The 21 T cell receptor beta chains in this list originate from one sample, sequenced in a study of OX40 agonist ivuxolimab in advanced cancers. TCRdb's copy holds only in-frame clones and misses some; the assay was immunoSEQ multiplex PCR. The repertoire has around 94,000 clones, under 95% of them found once; the top ten carry about 3.6%. The sample was CD4+ or CD8+ T cells sorted from blood, taken in a trial of the OX40 agonist ivuxolimab. The receptor source for this set is an adult with an advanced solid tumor such as melanoma, head and neck, liver or kidney cancer.

The J gene is TRBJ1-2, the V gene TRBV27; D may be TRBD1 (6 bases). The CDR3 totals 15 residues. V was cut by 4 bases and J by 4 bases, with 16 bases left in between. Germline lookup yields CDR1 MNHEY and CDR2 SMNVEV (reference sequence). CDR3 coding DNA: TGTGCCAGCAGTTCCCCGGGCAGGGGTCTCTATGGCTACACCTTC. It encodes CASSSPGRGLYGYTF.

The chain couples TRBV14 to TRBJ2-5; possibly TRBD2 for D (6 bases). The germline V gene encodes CDR1 SGHDN and CDR2 FVKESK. The length of the CDR3 is 18 residues. The V gene lost 1 base and the J gene lost 2 bases, with 20 bases spanning the gap. The CDR3 DNA sequence: TGTGCCAGCAGCCAAGCCGCAGGGAGGACCATTTTTCAAGAGACCCAGTACTTC. This translates into CASSQAAGRTIFQETQYF.

Here the CDR3 DNA reads TGTGCCAGCTCTATGGGGGCCGGGGCTACCTACGAGCAGTACTTC. Translating gives CASSMGAGATYEQYF. The chain links TRBV7-9 to TRBJ2-7, with a possible D match to TRBD1 (6 bases). Trimming removed 8 bases at V and 2 bases at J, with 19 bases between. The CDR3 consists of 15 residues. CDR1 and CDR2 from the germline V gene are SEHNR and FQNEAQ (reference sequence). The variable domain in full, completed from reference TRBV7-9 and TRBJ2-7, reads DTGVSQNPRHKITKRGQNVTFRCDPISEHNRLYWYRQTLGQGPEFLTYFQNEAQLEKSRLLSDRFSAERPKGSFSTLEIQRTEQGDSAMYLCASSMGAGATYEQYFGPGTRLTVT.

This clone appeared once. The genes are TRBV2 and TRBJ1-1; possibly TRBD1 for D (5 bases). The CDR3 runs to 13 residues. CDR1 and CDR2 from the germline V gene are SNHLY and FYNNEI. Deletions cut 9 bases from V and 4 bases from J, with 15 bases between. This CDR3 is CARTGTVFTEAFF. The CDR3 DNA is TGTGCCAGAACCGGGACGGTTTTCACTGAAGCTTTCTTT.

The chain has TRBV10-1 and TRBJ1-3; D is undetermined. Germline CDR1 reads WNHNN; CDR2 reads SYGVQD (reference sequence). The CDR3 is 18 residues long. Between the trimmed V and J ends, which lost 4 bases and 5 bases, there was a span of 24 bases. CDR3 DNA: TGCGCCAGCAGTGGCATCAATAAAGTGGGTCACCCAAGAAACACCATATATTTT. Encoded protein: CASSGINKVGHPRNTIYF.

V is TRBV7-2 and J is TRBJ2-1; D is unresolved. Between the trimmed V and J ends, which lost 5 bases and 2 bases, there was a span of 4 bases. The CDR3 spans 12 residues. From germline, CDR1 is SGHTA and CDR2 FQGNSA. CDR3 DNA: TGTGCCAGCAGCGCCACCTACAATGAGCAGTTCTTC. It yields the protein CASSATYNEQFF.

The chain couples TRBV15 to TRBJ2-7; the D is unclear. The CDR3 is 14 residues long. V was trimmed by 1 base and J by 1 base, leaving 8 bases between them. Germline assignment: CDR1 LNHNV and CDR2 YYDKDF (reference sequence). The CDR3 here is CATSRVSYSYEQYF. CDR3 sequence (DNA): TGTGCCACCAGCAGAGTAAGTTATTCCTACGAGCAGTACTTC.

V and J are TRBV19 and TRBJ2-1, with D uncertain. CDR3 length equals 13 residues. The germline gives CDR1 LNHDA, CDR2 SQIVND (reference sequence). The ends were cut back, 3 bases at V and 7 bases at J, with 10 bases in the middle. Here the CDR3 DNA reads TGTGCCAGTAGTATTGGACGGGCTAATGAGCAGTTCTTC. It translates to CASSIGRANEQFF.

This chain links TRBV5-5 with TRBJ2-2; 7 positions match TRBD1. Germline V lookup: CDR1 SGHKS, CDR2 YYEKEE (reference sequence). The CDR3 length is 15 residues. The junction had 3 bases not matched to a gene; V was cut back by 4 bases and J by 0 bases. Here the CDR3 reads CASSPQGANTGELFF. The CDR3 nucleotides are TGTGCCAGCAGCCCGCAGGGGGCGAACACCGGGGAGCTGTTTTTT. Based on the CDR3 plus reference TRBV5-5 and TRBJ2-2, the full variable domain is DAGVTQSPTHLIKTRGQQVTLRCSPISGHKSVSWYQQVLGQGPQFIFQYYEKEERGRGNFPDRFSARQFPNYSSELNVNALLLGDSALYLCASSPQGANTGELFFGEGSRLTVL.

CDR3: CAWSVAGLAYEQYF. CDR3 bases: TGTGCCTGGAGTGTGGCAGGATTGGCCTACGAGCAGTACTTC. This chain connects TRBV30 to TRBJ2-7; D is uncertain. This CDR3 region has 14 residues. Germline lookup yields CDR1 GTSNPN and CDR2 SVGIG (reference sequence). Trimming cost V 0 bases and J 2 bases, with 11 bases left between them.

The chain carries TRBV2 and TRBJ1-4, with 7 nucleotides matching TRBD1. Germline V gene lookup returns CDR1 SNHLY and CDR2 FYNNEI. J was trimmed by 3 bases and V by 8 bases; bases with no gene match: 3. This CDR3 comprises 13 residues. CDR3: CASRDSANEKLFF. CDR3 DNA sequence: TGTGCCAGCCGGGACAGTGCTAATGAAAAACTGTTTTTT.

This rearrangement joins TRBV5-6 to TRBJ2-1, with TRBD1 matching over 7 bases. Trimming cost V 4 bases and J 9 bases; bases outside gene matches: 7. Germline-derived CDR1 and CDR2 are SGHDT and YYEEEE. This CDR3 has 13 residues. CDR3 sequence reads: CASSRTGASEQFF. Here the CDR3 DNA reads TGTGCCAGCAGCCGTACAGGGGCCAGTGAGCAGTTCTTC.

The V call is TRBV7-6, the J call TRBJ2-7; TRBD2 matches 15 bases. J gave up 4 bases and V 5 bases, and 3 bases lay outside the gene matches. Germline V CDR1 and CDR2: SGHVS, FNYEAQ. This CDR3 has 15 residues. The CDR3 region is CASSPGTSGRYEQYF. Written as DNA, the CDR3 is TGTGCCAGCAGCCCCGGGACTAGCGGGAGGTACGAGCAGTACTTC.

This chain joins TRBV5-4 and TRBJ1-3; D is possibly TRBD1 (5 bases). The germline CDR1 and CDR2 sequences are SGHNT and YYREEE (reference sequence). CDR3 length: 15 residues. V was clipped by 4 bases and J by 2 bases, with 13 bases between them. CDR3 in DNA: TGTGCCAGCAGCCCGCCCCAGGGAGCTGGAAACACCATATATTTT. As protein: CASSPPQGAGNTIYF.

The chain links TRBV5-6 to TRBJ1-1; D is undetermined. V lost 2 bases and J lost 11, with 13 bases in between. Germline values: CDR1 SGHDT, CDR2 YYEEEE. This CDR3 spans 12 amino acids. In DNA, the CDR3 is TGTGCCAGCAGCTTTGGCACCACCCAGGCTTTCTTT. Protein sequence: CASSFGTTQAFF.

CDR3 sequence: CASSQGTTTNEKLFF. The CDR3 DNA is TGCGCCAGCAGCCAAGGTACGACAACTAATGAAAAACTGTTTTTT. The V call is TRBV4-1, the J call TRBJ1-4, with D uncertain. Germline V gene lookup returns CDR1 MGHRA and CDR2 YSYEKL. The germline V and J ends were trimmed by 1 base and 0 bases, with 6 bases remaining between them. The CDR3 is 15 amino acids.

The chain joins TRBV27 to TRBJ2-1, with TRBD1 identical over 7 bases. Germline V gene lookup returns CDR1 MNHEY and CDR2 SMNVEV (reference sequence). J gave up 0 bases and V 5 bases, and 4 bases lay outside the gene matches. The CDR3 spans 15 residues. The CDR3 sequence is CASSPTGSSYNEQFF. In DNA form, the CDR3 reads TGTGCCAGCAGTCCGACAGGGAGCTCCTACAATGAGCAGTTCTTC.

The rearrangement links TRBV19 to TRBJ1-1, with D possibly being TRBD1 (5 bases). In germline, CDR1 is LNHDA, CDR2 SQIVND (reference sequence). Trimming shortened V by 2 bases and J by 11 bases, and 18 bases separated the two germline ends. This CDR3 region has 14 residues. The CDR3 reads CASSISTWGGSAFF. As DNA, the CDR3 is TGTGCCAGTAGTATATCCACTTGGGGCGGATCCGCTTTCTTT.

The chain is built from TRBV12-5 and TRBJ1-4; D might be TRBD1 (6 bases). The CDR3 has 14 residues. Trimming removed 7 bases from V and 11 bases from J, with 20 bases in between. CDR1 is LGHNT and CDR2 is FRNRAP in the germline V gene. The CDR3 region has the DNA TGTGCTAGTGCCGCGACAGGCTTCGGGACCAAACTGTTTTTT. Protein sequence: CASAATGFGTKLFF.

V gene TRBV5-1 combines with J gene TRBJ2-7; D is perhaps TRBD2 (5 bases). The germline V gene encodes CDR1 SGHRS and CDR2 YFSETQ. The V gene lost 4 bases and the J gene lost 3 bases, with 11 bases spanning the gap. The CDR3 has 13 residues. CDR3 nucleotides: TGCGCCAGCAGCATTGGACTGAGCTACGAGCAGTACTTC. Its translation is CASSIGLSYEQYF.

The gene calls are TRBV9 and TRBJ1-2; D remains ambiguous. Trimming cost V 4 bases and J 2 bases, with 9 bases left between them. The CDR3 sequence is 13 residues long. Germline CDR1 reads SGDLS; CDR2 reads YYNGEE. CDR3 sequence: CASSHLDNYGYTF. In DNA form, the CDR3 reads TGTGCCAGCAGCCACCTGGACAACTATGGCTACACCTTC.